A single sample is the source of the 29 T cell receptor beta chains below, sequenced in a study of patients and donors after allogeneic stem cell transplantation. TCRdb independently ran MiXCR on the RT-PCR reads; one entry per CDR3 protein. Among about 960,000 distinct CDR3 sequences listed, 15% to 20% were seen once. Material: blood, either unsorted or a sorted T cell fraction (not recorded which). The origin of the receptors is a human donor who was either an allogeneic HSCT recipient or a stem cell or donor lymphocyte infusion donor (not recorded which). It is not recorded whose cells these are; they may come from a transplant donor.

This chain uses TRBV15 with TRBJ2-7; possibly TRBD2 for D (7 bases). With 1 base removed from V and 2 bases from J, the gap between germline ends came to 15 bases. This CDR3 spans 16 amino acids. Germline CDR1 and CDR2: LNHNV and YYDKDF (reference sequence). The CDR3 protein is CATSRVGGGLTYEQYF. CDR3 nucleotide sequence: TGTGCCACCAGCAGAGTAGGGGGGGGACTCACCTACGAGCAGTACTTC.

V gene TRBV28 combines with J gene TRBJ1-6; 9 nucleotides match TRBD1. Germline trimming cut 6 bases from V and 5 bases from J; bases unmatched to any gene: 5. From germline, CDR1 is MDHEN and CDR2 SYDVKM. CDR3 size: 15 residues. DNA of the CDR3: TGTGCCAGCAGCTCCGGGACAGGGAATAATTCACCCCTCCACTTT. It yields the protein CASSSGTGNNSPLHF.

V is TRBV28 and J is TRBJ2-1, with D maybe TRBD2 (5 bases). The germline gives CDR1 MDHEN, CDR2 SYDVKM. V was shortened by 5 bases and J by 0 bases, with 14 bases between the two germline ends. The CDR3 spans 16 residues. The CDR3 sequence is CASSPQGGFSYNEQFF. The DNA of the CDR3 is TGTGCCAGCAGTCCCCAAGGAGGCTTCTCCTACAATGAGCAGTTCTTC. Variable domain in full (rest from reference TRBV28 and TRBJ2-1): DVKVTQSSRYLVKRTGEKVFLECVQDMDHENMFWYRQDPGLGLRLIYFSYDVKMKEKGDIPEGYSVSREKKERFSLILESASTNQTSMYLCASSPQGGFSYNEQFFGPGTRLTVL.

The CDR3 sequence is CASSQAIGRTGELFF. CDR3 in DNA: TGCGCCAGCAGCCAAGCCATTGGGAGGACCGGGGAGCTGTTTTTT. V usage is TRBV4-3 and J usage is TRBJ2-2; TRBD2 is a possible D gene (6 bases). V was clipped by 1 base and J by 5 bases, with 11 bases between them. Germline CDR1 LGHNA, CDR2 YSLEER. CDR3 length equals 15 residues.

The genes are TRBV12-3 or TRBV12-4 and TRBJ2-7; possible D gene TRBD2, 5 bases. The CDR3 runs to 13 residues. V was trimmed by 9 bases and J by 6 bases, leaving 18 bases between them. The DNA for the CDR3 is TGTGCCAGTACGAGGAGCGCGGGCAGCGAGCAGTACTTC. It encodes CASTRSAGSEQYF.

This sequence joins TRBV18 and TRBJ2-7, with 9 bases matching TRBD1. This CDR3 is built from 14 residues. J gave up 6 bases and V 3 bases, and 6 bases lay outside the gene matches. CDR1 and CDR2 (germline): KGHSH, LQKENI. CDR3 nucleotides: TGTGCCAGCTCACCGCCCGGGACAGGGAGCGAGCAGTACTTC. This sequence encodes CASSPPGTGSEQYF.

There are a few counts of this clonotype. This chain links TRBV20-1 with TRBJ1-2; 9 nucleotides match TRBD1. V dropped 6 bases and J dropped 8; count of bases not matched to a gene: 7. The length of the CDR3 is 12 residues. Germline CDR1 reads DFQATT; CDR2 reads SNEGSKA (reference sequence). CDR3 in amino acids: CSAGQGGSGYTF. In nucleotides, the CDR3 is TGCAGTGCGGGACAGGGTGGAAGCGGCTACACCTTC.

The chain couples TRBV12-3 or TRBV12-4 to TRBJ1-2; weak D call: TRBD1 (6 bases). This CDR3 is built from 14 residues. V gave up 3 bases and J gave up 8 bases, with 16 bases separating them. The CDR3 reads CASSFLPQGRGYTF. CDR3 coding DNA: TGTGCCAGCAGTTTTCTCCCGCAGGGGCGAGGCTACACCTTC.

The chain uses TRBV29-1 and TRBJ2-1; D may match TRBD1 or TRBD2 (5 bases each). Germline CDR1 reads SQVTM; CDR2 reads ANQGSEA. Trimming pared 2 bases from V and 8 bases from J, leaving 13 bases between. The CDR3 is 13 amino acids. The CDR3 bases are TGCAGCGTTGAACGGGTCAGGGACCATGAGCAGTTCTTC. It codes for CSVERVRDHEQFF.

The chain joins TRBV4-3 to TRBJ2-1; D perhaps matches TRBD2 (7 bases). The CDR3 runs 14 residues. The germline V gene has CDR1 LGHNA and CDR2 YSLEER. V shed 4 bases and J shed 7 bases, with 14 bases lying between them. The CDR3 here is CASSREGGPNEQFF. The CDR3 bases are TGCGCCAGCAGCCGCGAGGGGGGGCCGAATGAGCAGTTCTTC.

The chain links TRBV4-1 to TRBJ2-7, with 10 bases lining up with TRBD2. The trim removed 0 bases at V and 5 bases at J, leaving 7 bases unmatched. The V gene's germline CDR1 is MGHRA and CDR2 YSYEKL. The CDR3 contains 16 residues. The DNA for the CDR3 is TGCGCCAGCAGCCAAGAAAAAGCGGGGGGGCCCCACGAGCAGTACTTC. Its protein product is CASSQEKAGGPHEQYF.

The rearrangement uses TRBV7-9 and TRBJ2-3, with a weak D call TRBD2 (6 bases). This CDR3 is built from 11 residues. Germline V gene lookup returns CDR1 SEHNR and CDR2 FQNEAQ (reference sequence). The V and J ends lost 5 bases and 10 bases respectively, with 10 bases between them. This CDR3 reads CASSTSGSQYF. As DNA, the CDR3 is TGTGCCAGCAGCACCAGCGGGTCGCAGTATTTT. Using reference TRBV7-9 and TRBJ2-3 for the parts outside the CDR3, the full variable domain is DTGVSQNPRHKITKRGQNVTFRCDPISEHNRLYWYRQTLGQGPEFLTYFQNEAQLEKSRLLSDRFSAERPKGSFSTLEIQRTEQGDSAMYLCASSTSGSQYFGPGTRLTVL.

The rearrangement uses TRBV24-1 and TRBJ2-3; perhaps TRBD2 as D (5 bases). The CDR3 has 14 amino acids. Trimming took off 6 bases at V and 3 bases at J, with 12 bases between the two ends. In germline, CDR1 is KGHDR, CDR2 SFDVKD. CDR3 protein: CATSRRGGTDTQYF. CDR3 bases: TGTGCCACCAGTCGACGGGGTGGGACAGATACGCAGTATTTT.

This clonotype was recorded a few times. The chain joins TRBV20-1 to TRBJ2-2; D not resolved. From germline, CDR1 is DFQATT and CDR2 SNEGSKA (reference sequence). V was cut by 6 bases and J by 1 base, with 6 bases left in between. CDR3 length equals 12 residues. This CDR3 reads CSATLNTGELFF. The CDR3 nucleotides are TGCAGTGCCACCTTGAACACCGGGGAGCTGTTTTTT.

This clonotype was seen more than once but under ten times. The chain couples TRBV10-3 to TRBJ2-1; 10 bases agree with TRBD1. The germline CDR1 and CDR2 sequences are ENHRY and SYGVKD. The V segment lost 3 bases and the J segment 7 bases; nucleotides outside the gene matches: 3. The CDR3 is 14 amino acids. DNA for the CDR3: TGTGCCATCAGTGATTCGGACAGGGGGAATGAGCAGTTCTTC. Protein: CAISDSDRGNEQFF.

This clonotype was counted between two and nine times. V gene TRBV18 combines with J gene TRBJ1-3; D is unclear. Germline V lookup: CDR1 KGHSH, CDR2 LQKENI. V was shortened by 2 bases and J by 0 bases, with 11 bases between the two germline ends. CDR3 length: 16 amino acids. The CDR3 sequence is CASSPLSGDSGNTIYF. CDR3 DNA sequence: TGTGCCAGCTCACCATTGTCAGGAGACTCTGGAAACACCATATATTTT.

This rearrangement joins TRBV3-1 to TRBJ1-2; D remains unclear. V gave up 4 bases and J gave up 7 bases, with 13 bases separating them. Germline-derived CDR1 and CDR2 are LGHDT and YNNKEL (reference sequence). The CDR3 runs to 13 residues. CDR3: CASSRNLDGGYTF. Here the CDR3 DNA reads TGTGCCAGCAGCCGGAACTTGGACGGTGGCTACACCTTC.

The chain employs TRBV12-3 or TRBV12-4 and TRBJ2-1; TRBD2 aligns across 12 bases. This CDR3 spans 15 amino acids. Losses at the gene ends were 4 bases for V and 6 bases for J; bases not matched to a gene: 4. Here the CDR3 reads CASSWTSGKRNEQFF. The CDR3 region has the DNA TGTGCCAGCAGTTGGACTAGCGGGAAACGCAATGAGCAGTTCTTC.

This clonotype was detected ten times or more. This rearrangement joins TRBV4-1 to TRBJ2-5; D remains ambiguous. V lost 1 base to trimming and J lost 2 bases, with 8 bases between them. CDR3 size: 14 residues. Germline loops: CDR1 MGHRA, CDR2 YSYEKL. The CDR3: CASSQVVLQETQYF. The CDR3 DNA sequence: TGCGCCAGCAGCCAAGTAGTGCTACAAGAGACCCAGTACTTC.

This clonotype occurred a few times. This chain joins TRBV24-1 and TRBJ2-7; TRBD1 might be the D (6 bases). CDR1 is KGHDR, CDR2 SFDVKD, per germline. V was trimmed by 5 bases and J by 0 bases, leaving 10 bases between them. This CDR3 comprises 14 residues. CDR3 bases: TGTGCCACCAGTGGGACAGTGCTCTCCTACGAGCAGTACTTC. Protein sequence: CATSGTVLSYEQYF.

This CDR3 is CASIMGHSNTEAFF. The CDR3 DNA follows: TGTGCCAGCATCATGGGACACTCGAACACTGAAGCTTTCTTT. The V and J genes are TRBV12-3 or TRBV12-4 and TRBJ1-1; TRBD1 might be the D (6 bases). This CDR3 contains 14 residues. With 7 bases removed from V and 1 base from J, the gap between germline ends came to 13 bases.

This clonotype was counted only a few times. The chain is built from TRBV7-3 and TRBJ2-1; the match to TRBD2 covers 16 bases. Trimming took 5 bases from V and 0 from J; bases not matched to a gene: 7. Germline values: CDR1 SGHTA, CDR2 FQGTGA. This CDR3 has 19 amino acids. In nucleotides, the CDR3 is TGTGCCAGCAGCCCAGCCGGGACTAGCGGGAGGGCCTCCTACAATGAGCAGTTCTTC. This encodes CASSPAGTSGRASYNEQFF.

The CDR3 DNA is TGCAGTGCTAGATCTCCCGGGACAGGGGAAGCTTTGGGGACTGAAGCTTTCTTT. This sequence encodes CSARSPGTGEALGTEAFF. This chain uses TRBV20-1 with TRBJ1-1, with 10 nucleotides matching TRBD1. Germline CDR1 and CDR2: DFQATT and SNEGSKA (reference sequence). This CDR3 is built from 18 residues. The V and J ends lost 2 bases and 5 bases, in that order; junction bases with no gene match: 17.

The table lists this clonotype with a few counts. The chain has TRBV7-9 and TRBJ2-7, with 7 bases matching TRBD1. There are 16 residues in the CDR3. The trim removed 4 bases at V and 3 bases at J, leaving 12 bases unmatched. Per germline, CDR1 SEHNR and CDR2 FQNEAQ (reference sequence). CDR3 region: CASSWTGVQISYEQYF. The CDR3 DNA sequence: TGTGCCAGCAGCTGGACAGGCGTGCAGATAAGCTACGAGCAGTACTTC.

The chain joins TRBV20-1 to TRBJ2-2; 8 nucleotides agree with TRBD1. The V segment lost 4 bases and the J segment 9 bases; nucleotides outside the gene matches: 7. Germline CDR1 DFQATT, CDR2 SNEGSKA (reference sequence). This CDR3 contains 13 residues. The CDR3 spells CSATTGVGRELFF. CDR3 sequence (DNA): TGCAGTGCTACGACAGGGGTGGGCCGGGAGCTGTTTTTT.

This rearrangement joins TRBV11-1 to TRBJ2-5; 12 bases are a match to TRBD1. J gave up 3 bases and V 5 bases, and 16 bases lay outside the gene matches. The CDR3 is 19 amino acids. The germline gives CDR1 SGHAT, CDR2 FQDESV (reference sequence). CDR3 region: CASSLGPGQGARREETQYF. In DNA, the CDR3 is TGTGCCAGCAGCCTAGGACCGGGACAGGGGGCGCGAAGGGAAGAGACCCAGTACTTC. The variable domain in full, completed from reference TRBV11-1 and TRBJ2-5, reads EAEVAQSPRYKITEKSQAVAFWCDPISGHATLYWYRQILGQGPELLVQFQDESVVDDSQLPKDRFSAERLKGVDSTLKIQPAELGDSAMYLCASSLGPGQGARREETQYFGPGTRLLVL.

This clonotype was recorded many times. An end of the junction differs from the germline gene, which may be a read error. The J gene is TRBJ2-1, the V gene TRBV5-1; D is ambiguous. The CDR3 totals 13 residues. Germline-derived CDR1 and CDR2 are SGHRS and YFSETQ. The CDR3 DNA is TGTGCCAGCAGCTTGGCGGCAGGCAATGAGCAGTTCTTC. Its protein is CASSLAAGNEQFF.

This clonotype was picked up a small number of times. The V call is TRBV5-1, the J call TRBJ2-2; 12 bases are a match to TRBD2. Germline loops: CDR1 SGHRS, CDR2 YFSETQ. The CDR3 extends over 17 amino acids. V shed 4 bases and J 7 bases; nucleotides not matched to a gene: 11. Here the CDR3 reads CASSANLAGGPDGELFF. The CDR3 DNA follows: TGCGCCAGCAGCGCAAACCTAGCGGGAGGGCCTGACGGGGAGCTGTTTTTT.

This chain's CDR3 is CASSHLRDTQYF. CDR3 sequence (DNA): TGTGCCAGCAGCCACCTTAGAGATACGCAGTATTTT. V and J are TRBV3-1 and TRBJ2-3; D call uncertain. Per the germline V gene, CDR1 is LGHDT and CDR2 is YNNKEL (reference sequence). V was clipped by 3 bases and J by 5 bases, with 6 bases between them. The CDR3 is 12 amino acids.